At least ten counts were recorded for the clone carrying this T cell receptor (beta chain). MiXCR, run by TCRdb on the 5' RACE reads, gives a single entry per CDR3 protein. The top ten hold roughly two fifths of the sample, which has approximately 26,000 distinct CDR3 sequences, 4.5% seen once. The sample belongs to a study of T cells after yellow fever vaccination. This CDR3 region has 15 residues. With 2 bases removed from V and 0 bases from J, the gap between germline ends came to 8 bases. Germline CDR1 and CDR2: MGHRA and YSYEKL. The chain joins TRBV4-1 to TRBJ1-5, with D possibly matching TRBD1 (6 bases). The input for sequencing was PBMCs, either bulk or a sorted T-cell subset (CD4+, CD8+, memory, or dextramer-sorted; not recorded which), taken on the day of the yellow fever booster vaccination. The TCR sequence derives from a man younger than 35 who received the YFV17D yellow fever vaccine. The CDR3 DNA follows: TGCGCCAGCAGCCAAAGGGACATTAGCAATCAGCCCCAGCATTTT. Residues: CASSQRDISNQPQHF.